The 19 T cell receptor beta chains below were found in one sample sequenced in a study of T cells in women clearing cervical HPV infection. Only in-frame clones appear in the TCRdb table, and some are missing; sequencing was by immunoSEQ multiplex PCR. The sample table includes about 27,000 clones. Sequencing used blood buffy coat. All receptors derive from a woman between 18 and 75 years old with a cervical HPV16 infection that either progressed to CIN3+ or cleared (not recorded which).

Of note for this clone: The read terminates 3 residues before the CDR3 end, so the remaining end is supplied by the germline J gene. The chain is built from TRBV5-1 and TRBJ2-1, with 14 bases identical to TRBD2. Germline trimming cut 4 bases from V and 9 bases from J; bases unmatched to any gene: 6. The CDR3 runs 15 residues. The germline CDR1 and CDR2 sequences are SGHRS and YFSETQ. The CDR3 bases that were read are TGCGCCAGCAGCCAGGGACTAGCGGGAGCAGGTGAG. Protein product: CASSQGLAGAGE. The full CDR3 is CASSQGLAGAGEQFF.

With respect to this clone: The read ends 3 residues shy of where the CDR3 ends; the end is completed using the germline J gene. This chain uses TRBV11-2 with TRBJ1-2; D perhaps matches TRBD1 (5 bases). Between the trimmed V and J ends, which lost 5 bases and 2 bases, there was a span of 9 bases. Germline V gene sequence: CDR1 SGHAT, CDR2 FQNNGV. The CDR3 is made up of 13 amino acids. The CDR3: CASSPGENYGYTF. The part of the CDR3 DNA that was read is TGTGCCAGCAGCCCGGGGGAGAACTATGGC.

Turning to this clone: The read ends 3 residues shy of where the CDR3 ends; the end is completed using the germline J gene. The chain is built from TRBV6-1 and TRBJ2-7; D is perhaps TRBD2 (6 bases). Trimming took off 4 bases at V and 3 bases at J, with 13 bases between the two ends. Germline V gene sequence: CDR1 MNHNS, CDR2 SASEGT. The CDR3 has 14 amino acids. CDR3 bases read: TGTGCCAGCAGTGGTACTAGCCCTTTCTACGAG. Residues: CASSGTSPFYE. The CDR3 as a whole reads CASSGTSPFYEQYF.

For this clone: The read is 3 residues too short to cover the CDR3 end, so that end is filled in from the germline J gene. The J gene is TRBJ1-2, the V gene TRBV2; TRBD1 might be the D (6 bases). The germline V gene has CDR1 SNHLY and CDR2 FYNNEI. V was shortened by 7 bases and J by 0 bases, with 12 bases between the two germline ends. The CDR3 runs to 14 residues. The CDR3: CASKGGTSNYGYTF. CDR3 bases read: TGTGCCAGCAAAGGGGGAACCTCTAACTATGGC.

A word on this clone: Read coverage stops 3 residues before the CDR3 terminus; the germline J gene supplies the remainder. The rearrangement joins TRBV5-1 to TRBJ2-3; 7 nucleotides line up with TRBD2. The CDR3 spans 13 residues. Germline assignment: CDR1 SGHRS and CDR2 YFSETQ. The CDR3 here is CASRGGEEETQYF. The part of the CDR3 DNA that was read is TGCGCCAGCAGGGGAGGGGAGGAGGAGACG.

Regarding this clone: The read ends 3 residues early relative to the CDR3; the germline J gene fills the gap. The rearrangement links TRBV15 to TRBJ2-5; TRBD1 agrees at 7 bases. The germline gives CDR1 LNHNV, CDR2 YYDKDF (reference sequence). The CDR3 length is 16 residues. Trimming cost V 4 bases and J 2 bases; bases outside gene matches: 10. The part of the CDR3 DNA that was read is TGTGCCACCAGCACCGTACAGGGGAGCCATCAAGAGACC. Encoded protein: CATSTVQGSHQET. The CDR3 in full is CATSTVQGSHQETQYF.

Worth noting for this clone: The read falls 3 residues short of the CDR3 end, and the missing part is taken from the germline J gene. This sequence joins TRBV5-6 and TRBJ1-1, with D maybe TRBD1 (5 bases). Trimming cost V 1 base and J 4 bases, with 11 bases left between them. Per the germline V gene, CDR1 is SGHDT and CDR2 is YYEEEE. The CDR3 loop spans 14 amino acids. The CDR3: CASSLQGPSTEAFF. CDR3 DNA, as far as it was read: TGTGCCAGCAGCTTGCAGGGCCCGAGCACTGAA.

Comment on this clone: Coverage ceases 3 residues before the CDR3 finishes, and the germline J gene fills in the end. The chain uses TRBV7-9 and TRBJ2-7; a possible D gene is TRBD2 (7 bases). The V end was cut by 4 bases, the J end by 3 bases, with 16 bases between. Germline-derived CDR1 and CDR2 are SEHNR and FQNEAQ (reference sequence). This CDR3 spans 15 amino acids. The CDR3 sequence: CASSSKGGVSYEQYF. The CDR3 DNA, read in part, is TGTGCCAGCAGCTCGAAGGGGGGGGTTAGCTACGAG.

About this clone: The CDR3 end lies 3 residues beyond the end of the read and is filled in from the germline J gene. V gene TRBV7-3 combines with J gene TRBJ2-5; D is perhaps TRBD2 (6 bases). Trimming left V 5 bases short and J 4 bases short, with 11 bases between. Germline V gene sequence: CDR1 SGHTA, CDR2 FQGTGA. This CDR3 has 13 residues. CDR3 protein: CASSPGVGETQYF. Partial CDR3 DNA: TGTGCCAGCAGCCCGGGGGTCGGAGAGACC.

About this clone: The sequence runs out 3 residues before the end of the CDR3; the remainder is reconstructed from the germline J gene. The V gene is TRBV11-2, the J gene TRBJ2-2; 8 nucleotides agree with TRBD1. The germline V gene encodes CDR1 SGHAT and CDR2 FQNNGV. V shed 4 bases, J shed 7 bases, and the junction held 5 bases outside the gene matches. The CDR3 covers 14 residues. The covered CDR3 bases are TGTGCCAGCAGCTCGGACAGGGCCAGCGGGGAG. This translates into CASSSDRASGE. The CDR3 as a whole reads CASSSDRASGELFF. The complete variable domain, with remaining parts taken from reference TRBV11-2 and TRBJ2-2, reads EAGVAQSPRYKIIEKRQSVAFWCNPISGHATLYWYQQILGQGPKLLIQFQNNGVVDDSQLPKDRFSAERLKGVDSTLKIQPAKLEDSAVYLCASSSDRASGELFFGEGSRLTVL.

The CDR3 protein is CSVQREAAGVETQYF. Partial CDR3 DNA: TGCAGCGTTCAGCGGGAGGCCGCGGGTGTAGAGACC. The chain recombines TRBV29-1 with TRBJ2-5, with TRBD2 identical over 9 bases. The read terminates 3 residues before the CDR3 end, so the remaining end is supplied by the germline J gene. This CDR3 has 15 residues. The V and J ends lost 5 bases and 4 bases, in that order; junction bases with no gene match: 11. CDR1 is SQVTM, CDR2 ANQGSEA, per germline.

The CDR3 protein is CASGRGVGETQYF. The part of the CDR3 DNA that was read is TGTGCCAGCGGCAGGGGGGTCGGGGAGACC. This chain joins TRBV7-3 and TRBJ2-5, with D possibly TRBD1 on 7 matching bases. Read data end 3 residues before the CDR3 end; the end is taken from the germline J gene. The CDR3 totals 13 residues. The V end lost 8 bases, the J end lost 5 bases, and 15 bases lay between the germline ends. Germline V gene lookup returns CDR1 SGHTA and CDR2 FQGTGA.

The covered CDR3 bases are TGCAGTGCTAGAGTACCCGAGGGGAGCTCCTATAATTCACCC. Amino acids: CSARVPEGSSYNSP. The complete CDR3 sequence is CSARVPEGSSYNSPLHF. J is TRBJ1-6 and V is TRBV20-1, with D tentatively TRBD1 (5 bases). The read ends 3 residues before the CDR3 terminus; that terminus is restored from the germline J gene. The length of the CDR3 is 17 residues. Germline V gene lookup returns CDR1 DFQATT and CDR2 SNEGSKA (reference sequence). V shed 1 base and J shed 0 bases, with 13 bases lying between them.

Remarks on this clone: The CDR3 goes on 3 residues after the read ends, and that part is filled in from the germline J gene. The rearrangement joins TRBV19 to TRBJ1-4, with 9 bases fitting TRBD1. Germline V gives CDR1 LNHDA, CDR2 SQIVND (reference sequence). The CDR3 runs to 17 residues. The sequenced part of the CDR3 DNA is TGTGCCAGTAACACTCTCCCGGGACAGGGCCATAATTCACCA. This sequence encodes CASNTLPGQGHNSP. The whole CDR3 region reads CASNTLPGQGHNSPLFF.

To note about this clone: The sequence runs out 3 residues before the end of the CDR3; the remainder is reconstructed from the germline J gene. The J gene is TRBJ1-6, the V gene TRBV6-4, with D unresolved. V lost 0 bases and J lost 9, with 9 bases in between. CDR1 is MRHNA, CDR2 SNTAGT, per germline. CDR3 length: 14 residues. CDR3 bases read: TGTGCCAGCAGTGACTCAGCGATGGGTTCACCC. As protein: CASSDSAMGSP. The CDR3 in full is CASSDSAMGSPLHF.

About this clone itself: The read finishes 3 residues shy of the CDR3 end, and the germline J gene is used to complete it. V gene TRBV14 combines with J gene TRBJ1-4; TRBD1 might be the D (6 bases). Trimming took 8 bases from V and 0 from J, leaving 13 bases between them. Per germline, CDR1 SGHDN and CDR2 FVKESK. The CDR3 has 15 amino acids. The CDR3 sequence: CASRPGGPTNEKLFF. CDR3 bases read: TGTGCCAGCCGGCCCGGGGGGCCAACTAATGAAAAA.

Remarks on this clone: Sequencing ends 3 residues short of the CDR3 end; the germline J gene provides the rest. The chain employs TRBV5-1 and TRBJ2-2; no firm D call. The CDR3 totals 12 residues. V lost 3 bases and J lost 3, with 3 bases in between. Looked up from germline, CDR1 is SGHRS and CDR2 is YFSETQ. The CDR3 reads CASSSYTGELFF. Incomplete CDR3 DNA: TGCGCCAGCAGCTCCTACACCGGGGAG.

About this clone: Sequencing ends 3 residues short of the CDR3 end; the germline J gene provides the rest. This rearrangement joins TRBV20-1 to TRBJ1-1; 7 positions agree with TRBD1. Germline loops: CDR1 DFQATT, CDR2 SNEGSKA (reference sequence). V shed 6 bases, J shed 0 bases, and the junction held 4 bases outside the gene matches. CDR3 length: 13 residues. CDR3 sequence: CSAYTGVNTEAFF. Partial CDR3 DNA: TGCAGTGCGTATACAGGGGTGAACACTGAA.

Note on this clone: The read ends 3 residues before the CDR3 terminus; that terminus is restored from the germline J gene. This chain connects TRBV28 to TRBJ2-7, with a weak D call TRBD1 (5 bases). Trimming cost V 8 bases and J 0 bases, with 11 bases left between them. Germline assignment: CDR1 MDHEN and CDR2 SYDVKM. The CDR3 has 13 residues. CDR3 amino acids: CASGPDSSYEQYF. The CDR3 DNA, read in part, is TGTGCCAGCGGACCTGACAGCTCCTACGAG.